Presented here are 14 T cell receptor beta chains from one specimen sequenced in a study of healthy donors' naive CD4 and CD8 T cells (dated by TCRdb to the mid-2010s). Reads for this sample came from a 454 GS FLX Titanium. A previously published linear amplification protocol was used to build TCR libraries from around 500 ng of total RNA. TCRdb reanalyzed the raw reads on its own, using fastp at Q25 for trimming and MiXCR for clone calling, and kept in-frame beta chains. Entries that share a CDR3 protein sequence are merged under the most common genes and DNA. The sample profile shows 150,000 to 200,000 distinct CDR3 sequences; 65% to 75% of them were found once. The ten biggest clones cover around 2% of the sample. Sequencing input: naive CD4+ and CD8+ T cells sorted from blood, pooled from several donors. What the cell subset or site label conveys for this sample: FACS-sorted naive CD4+ (CD45RO-CD45RA+) and naive CD8+ (CD45RA+CD27bright) T cells. These receptors all stem from a pool of human donors in good health; the sample pools cells from several healthy donors.

V usage is TRBV6-1 and J usage is TRBJ1-6, with D possibly TRBD1 on 6 matching bases. The CDR3 contains 14 residues. The V and J ends lost 2 bases and 7 bases respectively, with 9 bases between them. CDR1 and CDR2 from the germline V gene are MNHNS and SASEGT. CDR3 coding DNA: TGTGCCAGCAGTGAACACGGACAGAATTCACCCCTCCACTTT. It codes for CASSEHGQNSPLHF.

V usage is TRBV27 and J usage is TRBJ2-7; TRBD1 matches 9 bases. The V segment lost 2 bases and the J segment 1 base; nucleotides outside the gene matches: 3. Germline assignment: CDR1 MNHEY and CDR2 SMNVEV (reference sequence). CDR3 length equals 15 residues. The DNA of the CDR3 is TGTGCCAGCAGTTTAGGGGACAGGGCTTCCTACGAGCAGTACTTC. Protein product: CASSLGDRASYEQYF.

This clonotype occurred once. The rearrangement uses TRBV12-3 or TRBV12-4 and TRBJ2-1; D may be TRBD2 (5 bases). V lost 5 bases, J lost 7 bases, and 15 bases lay in between. CDR3 length equals 14 residues. The CDR3 here is CASSAGLARNEQFF. CDR3 DNA sequence: TGTGCCAGCAGTGCTGGGCTAGCTCGGAATGAGCAGTTCTTC.

V is TRBV29-1 and J is TRBJ1-2, with a tentative D call TRBD1 (5 bases). The CDR3 consists of 13 residues. Germline V lookup: CDR1 SQVTM, CDR2 ANQGSEA. Trimming stripped 4 bases from V and 5 bases from J, with 14 bases between. The CDR3 nucleotides are TGCAGCGTTGCGACAGAGCATGAATATGGCTACACCTTC. Translated: CSVATEHEYGYTF.

The CDR3 here is CSAIDRESSYGYTF. The CDR3 bases are TGCAGTGCTATAGACAGGGAAAGTAGCTATGGCTACACCTTC. V is TRBV20-1 and J is TRBJ1-2; 7 positions match TRBD1. The germline CDR1 and CDR2 sequences are DFQATT and SNEGSKA (reference sequence). The CDR3 has 14 residues. Losses at the gene ends were 4 bases for V and 4 bases for J; bases not matched to a gene: 9.

The V gene is TRBV19, the J gene TRBJ2-3; TRBD2 aligns across 7 bases. Germline loops: CDR1 LNHDA, CDR2 SQIVND (reference sequence). V shed 4 bases, J shed 6 bases, and the junction held 10 bases outside the gene matches. The CDR3 contains 15 residues. The DNA for the CDR3 is TGTGCCAGTAGTAGCCTAGCGGCGAACCGGGATACGCAGTATTTT. Encoded protein: CASSSLAANRDTQYF.

The chain is built from TRBV7-2 and TRBJ1-3; TRBD1 agrees at 8 bases. Germline loops: CDR1 SGHTA, CDR2 FQGNSA. The CDR3 is 15 residues long. The junction had 6 bases not matched to a gene; V was cut back by 3 bases and J by 5 bases. CDR3 in amino acids: CASSFLQGGRNTIYF. In DNA form, the CDR3 reads TGTGCCAGCAGCTTCCTACAGGGGGGACGAAACACCATATATTTT.

J is TRBJ1-2 and V is TRBV29-1; TRBD1 is a possible D gene (5 bases). CDR1 is SQVTM and CDR2 is ANQGSEA in the germline V gene. The CDR3 covers 14 residues. Trimming removed 3 bases from V and 0 bases from J, with 11 bases in between. The CDR3 sequence is CSVEPGTTNYGYTF. The DNA for the CDR3 is TGCAGCGTTGAGCCGGGGACTACTAACTATGGCTACACCTTC.

The chain is built from TRBV29-1 and TRBJ1-2; TRBD1 aligns across 8 bases. Per germline, CDR1 SQVTM and CDR2 ANQGSEA. The CDR3 contains 13 residues. The V and J ends lost 7 bases and 0 bases, in that order; junction bases with no gene match: 4. CDR3 bases: TGCAGCGCCCGGACAGGGTCTAACTATGGCTACACCTTC. Translated, it gives CSARTGSNYGYTF.

CDR3 DNA: TGCGCCAGCAGCTTGGAAAGGACAGAACGATCACCCCTCCACTTT. It specifies CASSLERTERSPLHF. The rearrangement uses TRBV5-1 and TRBJ1-6, with TRBD1 as a possible D gene (6 bases). The germline V gene has CDR1 SGHRS and CDR2 YFSETQ. This CDR3 is 15 amino acids long. V lost 0 bases, J lost 10 bases, and 14 bases lay in between.

This chain uses TRBV29-1 with TRBJ1-1; D unclear. The V gene lost 3 bases and the J gene lost 5 bases, with 7 bases spanning the gap. The CDR3 runs 11 residues. The germline CDR1 and CDR2 sequences are SQVTM and ANQGSEA. This CDR3 reads CSVDIQTEAFF. In DNA, the CDR3 is TGCAGCGTTGATATACAGACTGAAGCTTTCTTT.

The chain joins TRBV6-5 to TRBJ1-2; D not certain. Trimming removed 4 bases at V and 6 bases at J, with 18 bases between. From germline, CDR1 is MNHEY and CDR2 SVGAGI. This CDR3 has 15 amino acids. The DNA of the CDR3 is TGTGCCAGCAGTTCGACCGGGCCTTCAATTGATGGCTACACCTTC. This translates into CASSSTGPSIDGYTF.

The rearrangement uses TRBV15 and TRBJ2-1; D is possibly TRBD1 (5 bases). Per the germline V gene, CDR1 is LNHNV and CDR2 is YYDKDF (reference sequence). The CDR3 contains 16 residues. Trimming left V 1 base short and J 1 base short, with 11 bases between. The CDR3 coding sequence is TGTGCCACCAGCAGAGGTGGCCAGGGTTCCTACAATGAGCAGTTCTTC. Its protein product is CATSRGGQGSYNEQFF.

V is TRBV6-2 or TRBV6-3 and J is TRBJ2-1, with D tentatively TRBD2 (10 bases). Trimming left V 6 bases short and J 3 bases short, with 27 bases between. This CDR3 has 19 residues. CDR1 and CDR2 from the germline V gene are MNHEY and SVGEGT. This CDR3 reads CASSPGGQGTSGVYNEQFF. The CDR3 DNA is TGTGCCAGCAGCCCCGGGGGACAGGGAACTAGCGGGGTCTACAATGAGCAGTTCTTC.